The rows below give T cell receptor beta chains drawn from one sample of a study of neoadjuvant anti-PD-1 for oral cavity cancer. The protocol was immunoSEQ multiplex PCR, while the TCRdb copy is restricted to in-frame clones and leaves out a portion. The table includes about 12,000 clones, more than 60% detected once. Sequences were derived from PBMCs, sampled before nivolumab (anti-PD-1) treatment. These receptors all come from a person aged 40-85 years with oral cavity squamous cell carcinoma. Each CDR3 is given with its conserved first and last residue. A D gene is named only where the DNA matches it firmly. For some rows the clone size is stated as once, few or many, or as a class when expanded; others skip it.

D gene,J gene,clone size,V gene,CDR3 protein,CDR3 DNA
-,TRBJ2-2,-,TRBV14,CASSEPQGGTGELFF,TGTGCCAGCAGCGAACCCCAGGGGGGCACCGGGGAGCTGTTTTTT
TRBD1,TRBJ1-1,-,TRBV30,CAWEGQMNTEAFF,TGTGCCTGGGAGGGACAGATGAACACTGAAGCTTTCTTT
TRBD2,TRBJ2-5,-,TRBV27,CASRTGRGGPQETQYF,TGTGCCAGCCGCACGGGGCGGGGGGGACCCCAAGAGACCCAGTACTTC
-,TRBJ2-5,-,TRBV5-1,CASSAAGSQETQYF,TGCGCCAGCAGCGCCGCGGGCAGCCAAGAGACCCAGTACTTC
TRBD1,TRBJ1-1,-,TRBV19,CASSRARDRVTEAFF,TGTGCCAGTAGTAGAGCACGGGACAGGGTCACTGAAGCTTTCTTT
TRBD1,TRBJ2-5,-,TRBV2,CASSTTGGQTQYF,TGTGCCAGCAGTACTACAGGGGGACAGACCCAGTACTTC
-,TRBJ1-2,-,TRBV10-1,CASSEGTSGGYGYTF,TGCGCCAGCAGTGAAGGGACATCAGGAGGCTATGGCTACACCTTC
TRBD2,TRBJ2-1,-,TRBV25-1,CASSDSGGANEQFF,TGTGCCAGCAGTGACAGCGGGGGGGCCAATGAGCAGTTCTTC
TRBD1,TRBJ1-2,-,TRBV19,CATVKTGGRGYTF,TGTGCCACCGTCAAGACAGGGGGCAGGGGCTACACCTTC
-,TRBJ2-1,once,TRBV29-1,CSVRSRKDEQFF,TGCAGCGTTCGGTCCAGGAAGGATGAGCAGTTCTTC
-,TRBJ1-4,-,TRBV29-1,CSVAGPTNEKLFF,TGCAGCGTTGCGGGACCAACTAATGAAAAACTGTTTTTT
-,TRBJ2-5,few,TRBV7-7,CASSLGRGETQYF,TGTGCTAGCAGTCTAGGGAGGGGGGAGACCCAGTACTTC
TRBD2,TRBJ2-7,few,TRBV29-1,CSVGTLSGRAPYEQYF,TGCAGCGTTGGAACCCTTAGCGGGAGGGCCCCCTACGAGCAGTACTTC
TRBD1,TRBJ2-3,-,TRBV10-2,CASTGTEGADTQYF,TGCGCCAGCACCGGGACAGAAGGGGCAGATACGCAGTATTTT
TRBD2,TRBJ2-3,-,TRBV6-5,CASSSGGTQYF,TGTGCCAGCAGCTCGGGGGGTACGCAGTATTTT
-,TRBJ1-2,-,TRBV30,CAWRLGGISTNYGYTF,TGTGCCTGGAGATTAGGGGGTATTAGTACTAACTATGGCTACACCTTC
-,TRBJ1-2,few,TRBV14,CASSPNPRAPYGYTF,TGTGCCAGCAGCCCAAACCCCCGGGCTCCCTATGGCTACACCTTC
TRBD2,TRBJ2-7,-,TRBV2,CASTALAGVNYEQYF,TGTGCCAGCACAGCGCTAGCGGGAGTTAACTACGAGCAGTACTTC
-,TRBJ2-7,-,TRBV7-6,CASSPEAWANEQYF,TGTGCCAGCAGCCCCGAGGCGTGGGCCAACGAGCAGTACTTC
-,TRBJ2-3,-,TRBV9,CASSVGLDTQYF,TGTGCCAGCAGCGTAGGGTTAGATACGCAGTATTTT
-,TRBJ2-2,-,TRBV5-5,CASSPANTGELFF,TGTGCCAGCAGCCCCGCGAACACCGGGGAGCTGTTTTTT
-,TRBJ2-3,few,TRBV19,CASRHSGRRGPTDTQYF,TGTGCCAGTAGACATTCAGGGCGCAGGGGCCCCACAGATACGCAGTATTTT
TRBD2,TRBJ2-2,-,TRBV25-1,CASSVVTSGISNTGELFF,TGTGCCAGCAGTGTTGTGACTAGCGGGATCTCGAACACCGGGGAGCTGTTTTTT
-,TRBJ1-1,-,TRBV14,CASSQSQHTEAFF,TGTGCCAGCAGCCAAAGTCAGCACACTGAAGCTTTCTTT
-,TRBJ1-1,-,TRBV2,CASNRQTNTEAFF,TGTGCCAGCAACAGGCAAACAAACACTGAAGCTTTCTTT
-,TRBJ2-7,-,TRBV5-1,CASSSRGPDEQYF,TGCGCCAGCAGCTCCAGGGGTCCGGACGAGCAGTACTTC
-,TRBJ1-6,few,TRBV11-2,CASSLGRSLAYNSPLHF,TGTGCCAGCAGCTTAGGTCGCAGCCTAGCCTATAATTCACCCCTCCACTTT
TRBD1,TRBJ1-2,few,TRBV5-4,CASSVGTGRFGYTF,TGTGCCAGCAGCGTGGGGACAGGGAGATTTGGCTACACCTTC
-,TRBJ2-2,-,TRBV29-1,CSVVWGAGELFF,TGCAGCGTTGTATGGGGGGCCGGGGAGCTGTTTTTT
TRBD1,TRBJ2-7,few,TRBV6-5,CASTRDRGAYEQYF,TGTGCCAGCACCCGGGACAGGGGGGCCTACGAGCAGTACTTC
TRBD2,TRBJ2-7,-,TRBV7-2,CASSLETSGRAYEQYF,TGTGCCAGCAGCTTAGAGACTAGCGGGAGAGCTTACGAGCAGTACTTC
TRBD1,TRBJ1-2,few,TRBV11-2,CASSLGDRGDYGYTF,TGTGCCAGCAGCCTCGGGGACAGGGGAGACTATGGCTACACCTTC
-,TRBJ1-4,-,TRBV5-1,CASSLSTGPATNEKLFF,TGCGCCAGCAGCTTGAGTACAGGCCCTGCAACTAATGAAAAACTGTTTTTT
TRBD2,TRBJ2-3,few,TRBV4-2,CASSQGTSGGSNTQYF,TGTGCCAGCAGCCAGGGGACTAGCGGGGGCTCAAATACGCAGTATTTT
-,TRBJ2-3,once,TRBV6-4,CASSDLQTDTQYF,TGTGCCAGCAGTGACCTCCAGACAGATACGCAGTATTTT
TRBD1,TRBJ1-1,-,TRBV20-1,CSAKDRGGAF,TGCAGTGCTAAGGACAGGGGAGGTGCTTTT
-,TRBJ1-2,few,TRBV29-1,CSVDADPILNYGYTF,TGCAGCGTTGATGCTGACCCTATACTTAACTATGGCTACACCTTC
-,TRBJ1-1,-,TRBV4-1,CASSQDNTEAFF,TGCGCCAGCAGCCAAGATAACACTGAAGCTTTCTTT
-,TRBJ1-5,-,TRBV7-9,CASSLGKEQPQHF,TGTGCCAGCAGCTTAGGTAAGGAACAGCCCCAGCATTTT
TRBD1,TRBJ2-3,-,TRBV27,CASSKPGQSVLSTDTQYF,TGTGCCAGCAGTAAACCGGGACAGTCTGTCCTTAGCACAGATACGCAGTATTTT
-,TRBJ2-3,-,TRBV7-6,CASSSGISTDTQYF,TGTGCCAGCAGCTCCGGGATCTCCACAGATACGCAGTATTTT
-,TRBJ1-1,-,TRBV6-5,CASGPGYTEAFF,TGTGCCAGCGGCCCGGGCTACACTGAAGCTTTCTTT
-,TRBJ2-7,-,TRBV19,CASSRGDPSYEQYF,TGTGCCAGTAGTAGAGGGGATCCCTCCTACGAGCAGTACTTC
TRBD2,TRBJ2-5,-,TRBV6-1,CASSSSGSSRETQYF,TGTGCCAGCAGTTCCAGCGGGAGTTCAAGAGAGACCCAGTACTTC
TRBD2,TRBJ2-5,-,TRBV4-2,CASSQGLAGGRETQYF,TGTGCCAGCAGCCAGGGACTAGCGGGAGGGCGAGAGACCCAGTACTTC
TRBD1,TRBJ1-4,-,TRBV5-1,CASSNRQGRDGEKLFF,TGCGCCAGCAGCAACCGACAGGGCCGGGATGGTGAAAAACTGTTTTTT
TRBD2,TRBJ2-6,-,TRBV9,CASSVGLAGTSGANVLTF,TGTGCCAGCAGCGTAGGACTAGCGGGGACCTCTGGGGCCAACGTCCTGACTTTC
-,TRBJ2-7,few,TRBV10-3,CAISESERSAYEQYF,TGTGCCATCAGTGAGTCGGAGCGGTCTGCCTACGAGCAGTACTTC
-,TRBJ2-1,-,TRBV7-8,CASSLELAGEQFF,TGTGCCAGCAGCTTAGAGTTAGCTGGTGAGCAGTTCTTC
TRBD1,TRBJ1-1,once,TRBV20-1,CSAGTGVGAFF,TGCAGTGCCGGGACAGGGGTTGGAGCTTTCTTT
-,TRBJ2-5,once,TRBV15,CATSRDRGAETQYF,TGTGCCACCAGCAGAGATAGGGGCGCCGAGACCCAGTACTTC
TRBD1,TRBJ1-3,few,TRBV5-1,CASSLGQGDDTIYF,TGCGCCAGCAGCTTGGGACAGGGGGACGACACCATATATTTT
TRBD2,TRBJ2-1,-,TRBV2,CASSHPGRGGLEQFF,TGTGCCAGCAGTCACCCCGGGCGGGGGGGTTTGGAGCAGTTCTTC
-,TRBJ1-1,-,TRBV4-1,CASSRGPGARAPEAFF,TGCGCCAGCAGCCGAGGCCCCGGGGCGCGCGCCCCTGAAGCTTTCTTT
-,TRBJ2-1,-,TRBV28,CASSLGEGNEQFF,TGTGCCAGCAGTTTAGGTGAGGGGAATGAGCAGTTCTTC
-,TRBJ2-2,once,TRBV9,CASSVLTGELFF,TGTGCCAGCAGCGTACTAACCGGGGAGCTGTTTTTT
TRBD1,TRBJ1-5,once,TRBV18,CASSPRTGSNQPQHF,TGTGCCAGCTCACCGCGGACAGGTAGCAATCAGCCCCAGCATTTT
-,TRBJ1-3,-,TRBV5-5,CASSLERDVGNTIYF,TGTGCCAGCAGCTTGGAACGTGACGTCGGAAACACCATATATTTT
-,TRBJ2-7,-,TRBV14,CASSQEGTDGAGEQYF,TGTGCCAGCAGCCAAGAGGGAACCGACGGGGCGGGGGAGCAGTACTTC
-,TRBJ1-3,-,TRBV7-9,CASSLRGVSGNTIYF,TGTGCCAGCAGCTTACGTGGTGTATCTGGAAACACCATATATTTT